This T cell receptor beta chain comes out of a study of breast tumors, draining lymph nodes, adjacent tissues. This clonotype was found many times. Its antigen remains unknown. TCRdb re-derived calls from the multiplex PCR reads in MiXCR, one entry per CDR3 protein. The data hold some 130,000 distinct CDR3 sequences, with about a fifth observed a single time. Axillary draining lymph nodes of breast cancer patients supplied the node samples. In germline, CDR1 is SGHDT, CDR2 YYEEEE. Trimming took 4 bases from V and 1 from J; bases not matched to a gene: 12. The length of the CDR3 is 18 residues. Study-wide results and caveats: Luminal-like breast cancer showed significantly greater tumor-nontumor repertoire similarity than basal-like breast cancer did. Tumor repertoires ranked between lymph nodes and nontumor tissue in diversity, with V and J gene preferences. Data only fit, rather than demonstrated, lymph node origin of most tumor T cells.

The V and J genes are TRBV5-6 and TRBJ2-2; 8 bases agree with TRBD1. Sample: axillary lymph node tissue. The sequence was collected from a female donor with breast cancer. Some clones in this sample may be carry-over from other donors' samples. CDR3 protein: CASSPGGPRAGNTGELFF. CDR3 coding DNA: TGTGCCAGCAGCCCAGGGGGCCCTAGGGCGGGGAACACCGGGGAGCTGTTTTTT.